These 18 T cell receptor beta chains were all obtained from the same sample, sequenced in a study of OX40 agonist ivuxolimab in advanced cancers. The protocol was immunoSEQ multiplex PCR, while the TCRdb copy is restricted to in-frame clones and leaves out a portion. The sample shows 50,000 to 65,000 clones, approximately 90% of them seen only once. The sequenced sample was CD4+ or CD8+ T cells sorted from blood, obtained in a trial of the OX40 agonist ivuxolimab. Every receptor here comes from an adult with an advanced solid tumor such as melanoma, head and neck, liver or kidney cancer.

In this sample, this clone turned up a few times. The chain is built from TRBV28 and TRBJ2-2, with a weak D call TRBD2 (6 bases). The CDR3 has 17 residues. Germline lookup yields CDR1 MDHEN and CDR2 SYDVKM. Trimming shortened V by 6 bases and J by 6 bases, and 23 bases separated the two germline ends. The CDR3 spells CASRGTGEETLPGELFF. As DNA, the CDR3 is TGTGCCAGCAGGGGGACGGGAGAGGAGACCTTGCCCGGGGAGCTGTTTTTT. Using reference TRBV28 and TRBJ2-2 for the parts outside the CDR3, the full variable domain is DVKVTQSSRYLVKRTGEKVFLECVQDMDHENMFWYRQDPGLGLRLIYFSYDVKMKEKGDIPEGYSVSREKKERFSLILESASTNQTSMYLCASRGTGEETLPGELFFGEGSRLTVL.

This sequence joins TRBV5-1 and TRBJ2-1, with 9 bases lining up with TRBD2. The CDR3 contains 16 residues. Germline CDR1 SGHRS, CDR2 YFSETQ. V shed 0 bases, J shed 3 bases, and the junction held 4 bases outside the gene matches. The CDR3 reads CASSLGEREVYNEQFF. CDR3 bases: TGCGCCAGCAGCTTGGGGGAGCGGGAGGTCTACAATGAGCAGTTCTTC.

This chain links TRBV19 with TRBJ1-2; no clear D gene. V was trimmed by 2 bases and J by 10 bases, leaving 23 bases between them. This CDR3 contains 16 residues. Looked up from germline, CDR1 is LNHDA and CDR2 is SQIVND (reference sequence). This chain's CDR3 is CASSITLYEQVNVYTF. DNA for the CDR3: TGTGCCAGTAGTATAACGCTGTATGAGCAGGTCAACGTCTACACCTTC. The full variable domain, its missing parts supplied by reference TRBV19 and TRBJ1-2, is DGGITQSPKYLFRKEGQNVTLSCEQNLNHDAMYWYRQDPGQGLRLIYYSQIVNDFQKGDIAEGYSVSREKKESFPLTVTSAQKNPTAFYLCASSITLYEQVNVYTFGSGTRLTVV.

Note on this clone: The same CDR3 can be traced to other DNA sequences in this sample. Written as DNA, the CDR3 is TGTGCCAGCAGTTACTCAGGGGAGACCCAGTACTTC. It is translated as CASSYSGETQYF. The V and J genes are TRBV6-6 and TRBJ2-5; no reliable D call. V was clipped by 0 bases and J by 5 bases, with 4 bases between them. Germline CDR1 is MNHNY and CDR2 is SVGAGI (reference sequence). This CDR3 spans 12 amino acids.

On this clone: Other DNA sequences in this sample translate to the same CDR3. CDR3 bases: TGCGCCAGCAGCTTGGACGAGACCTACGAGCAGTACTTC. It specifies CASSLDETYEQYF. The V call is TRBV5-1, the J call TRBJ2-7, with D uncertain. The CDR3 covers 13 residues. Germline V lookup: CDR1 SGHRS, CDR2 YFSETQ. V lost 0 bases and J 2 bases, leaving 6 bases between the germline ends. Using reference TRBV5-1 and TRBJ2-7 for the parts outside the CDR3, the full variable domain is KAGVTQTPRYLIKTRGQQVTLSCSPISGHRSVSWYQQTPGQGLQFLFEYFSETQRNKGNFPGRFSGRQFSNSRSEMNVSTLELGDSALYLCASSLDETYEQYFGPGTRLTVT.

The rearrangement uses TRBV5-1 and TRBJ2-7, with D unresolved. The germline gives CDR1 SGHRS, CDR2 YFSETQ. This CDR3 has 12 residues. Trimming left V 0 bases short and J 3 bases short, with 4 bases between. CDR3 coding DNA: TGCGCCAGCAGCTTGGCAGACTACGAGCAGTACTTC. Translating gives CASSLADYEQYF.

This chain joins TRBV27 and TRBJ2-7; maybe TRBD2 (6 bases). V was clipped by 0 bases and J by 1 base, with 13 bases between them. The V gene's germline CDR1 is MNHEY and CDR2 SMNVEV (reference sequence). The CDR3 has 16 amino acids. The DNA for the CDR3 is TGTGCCAGCAGTTTATCGGGGTCTAGCGTTTCCTACGAGCAGTACTTC. Protein product: CASSLSGSSVSYEQYF.

The chain uses TRBV4-3 and TRBJ2-7, with D possibly matching TRBD2 (5 bases). This CDR3 has 15 residues. The germline V gene has CDR1 LGHNA and CDR2 YSLEER. Trimming shortened V by 3 bases and J by 2 bases, and 14 bases separated the two germline ends. The CDR3 spells CASSQGSTTPYEQYF. The CDR3, as DNA: TGCGCCAGCAGCCAGGGGAGTACGACCCCCTACGAGCAGTACTTC.

The chain joins TRBV28 to TRBJ1-5, with TRBD1 identical over 7 bases. The junction had 9 bases not matched to a gene; V was cut back by 2 bases and J by 2 bases. Germline CDR1 and CDR2: MDHEN and SYDVKM. This CDR3 spans 17 amino acids. CDR3 sequence: CASSLPGGTLGNQPQHF. CDR3 sequence (DNA): TGTGCCAGCAGTTTACCAGGGGGGACCCTAGGCAATCAGCCCCAGCATTTT. The whole variable domain, filled in from reference TRBV28 and TRBJ1-5, reads DVKVTQSSRYLVKRTGEKVFLECVQDMDHENMFWYRQDPGLGLRLIYFSYDVKMKEKGDIPEGYSVSREKKERFSLILESASTNQTSMYLCASSLPGGTLGNQPQHFGDGTRLSIL.

This clone was observed a few times. This CDR3 is also generated by other DNA sequences in the sample. The rearrangement links TRBV27 to TRBJ2-7, with 7 nucleotides matching TRBD1. J was trimmed by 7 bases and V by 0 bases; bases with no gene match: 6. This CDR3 is 14 amino acids long. From germline, CDR1 is MNHEY and CDR2 SMNVEV (reference sequence). The chain's CDR3 is CASSLSGQVGEQYF. The CDR3 DNA is TGTGCCAGCAGTTTATCCGGACAGGTAGGGGAGCAGTACTTC.

This chain links TRBV7-9 with TRBJ2-1; TRBD2 agrees at 9 bases. The CDR3 totals 15 residues. The V segment lost 5 bases and the J segment 6 bases; nucleotides outside the gene matches: 8. CDR1 is SEHNR and CDR2 is FQNEAQ in the germline V gene (reference sequence). CDR3 sequence (DNA): TGTGCCAGCAGCCTGTTAGCGGGAGAACGCAATGAGCAGTTCTTC. Translation: CASSLLAGERNEQFF.

V usage is TRBV18 and J usage is TRBJ2-7; 7 bases are a match to TRBD1. Per germline, CDR1 KGHSH and CDR2 LQKENI. This CDR3 is built from 16 residues. Unmatched junction bases numbered 13, after V lost 3 bases and J lost 5 bases. CDR3 DNA sequence: TGTGCCAGCTCACCCGCCTCGGATAGACAGGGAAACGAGCAGTACTTC. It translates to CASSPASDRQGNEQYF. The whole variable domain, filled in from reference TRBV18 and TRBJ2-7, reads NAGVMQNPRHLVRRRGQEARLRCSPMKGHSHVYWYRQLPEEGLKFMVYLQKENIIDESGMPKERFSAEFPKEGPSILRIQQVVRGDSAAYFCASSPASDRQGNEQYFGPGTRLTVT.

The J gene is TRBJ1-4, the V gene TRBV7-8; D is uncertain. Trimming shortened V by 1 base and J by 7 bases, and 16 bases separated the two germline ends. CDR1 is SGHVS and CDR2 is FQNEAQ in the germline V gene. CDR3 length equals 16 residues. CDR3 nucleotides: TGTGCCAGCAGCTTAGGGGTCTCGGCAGTCGGTGAAAAACTGTTTTTT. Encoded protein: CASSLGVSAVGEKLFF.

This sequence joins TRBV11-2 and TRBJ2-2; possible D gene TRBD2, 5 bases. CDR1 and CDR2 from the germline V gene are SGHAT and FQNNGV. The CDR3 extends over 14 amino acids. Trimming cost V 4 bases and J 4 bases, with 10 bases left between them. This CDR3 reads CASSSPAGTGELFF. The CDR3 coding sequence is TGTGCCAGCAGCTCCCCGGCGGGCACCGGGGAGCTGTTTTTT.

The V gene is TRBV5-1, the J gene TRBJ2-2; D gene unclear. The V gene lost 2 bases and the J gene lost 4 bases, with 6 bases spanning the gap. The CDR3 loop spans 13 amino acids. Germline CDR1 is SGHRS and CDR2 is YFSETQ. The CDR3 DNA reads as TGCGCCAGCAGCTTAGACCGCACCGGGGAGCTGTTTTTT. Its translation: CASSLDRTGELFF.

The chain couples TRBV6-5 to TRBJ2-3; TRBD2 might be the D (6 bases). The germline CDR1 and CDR2 sequences are MNHEY and SVGAGI. Trimming cost V 4 bases and J 1 base, with 12 bases left between them. The CDR3 has 15 residues. Here the CDR3 DNA reads TGTGCCAGCAGTTTAGCGGTCGACCGCACAGATACGCAGTATTTT. Protein product: CASSLAVDRTDTQYF.

CDR3 coding DNA: TGTGCCAGCAGCTTGGCTAGGGATACGCAGTATTTT. Protein sequence: CASSLARDTQYF. V is TRBV5-6 and J is TRBJ2-3; no clear D gene. The CDR3 loop spans 12 amino acids. The V end lost 0 bases, the J end lost 6 bases, and 5 bases lay between the germline ends. Germline V lookup: CDR1 SGHDT, CDR2 YYEEEE.

The chain combines TRBV5-4 with TRBJ1-2; 9 bases are shared with TRBD1. Germline V gene lookup returns CDR1 SGHNT and CDR2 YYREEE (reference sequence). The CDR3 has 13 residues. The J segment lost 4 bases and the V segment lost 6 bases, leaving 4 bases of the junction unmatched. The DNA of the CDR3 is TGTGCCAGCACCACAGGGGGCTTCTATGGCTACACCTTC. Its protein product is CASTTGGFYGYTF.